The source of this TCR beta chain is a study of blood T cell repertoires in COVID-19. Study details: In each case, the material was cDNA or gDNA derived from T cells, B-cell-depleted T cells, or PBMCs.

This clone was counted once. The table came from immunoSEQ multiplex PCR; TCRdb's copy has only in-frame clones and leaves some out. The sample shows tens of thousands of clones, roughly four fifths of them seen only once. The V gene lost 5 bases and the J gene lost 5 bases, with 9 bases spanning the gap. Germline CDR1 SQVTM, CDR2 ANQGSEA. The CDR3 loop spans 12 amino acids. J is TRBJ2-2 and V is TRBV29-1; D may be TRBD1 (5 bases). Sequenced: peripheral blood. This TCR came from a man in his forties or fifties with active or convalescent COVID-19. The CDR3 DNA reads TGCAGCGTTCCAGGGATGACCGGGGAGCTGTTTTTT. This sequence encodes CSVPGMTGELFF.